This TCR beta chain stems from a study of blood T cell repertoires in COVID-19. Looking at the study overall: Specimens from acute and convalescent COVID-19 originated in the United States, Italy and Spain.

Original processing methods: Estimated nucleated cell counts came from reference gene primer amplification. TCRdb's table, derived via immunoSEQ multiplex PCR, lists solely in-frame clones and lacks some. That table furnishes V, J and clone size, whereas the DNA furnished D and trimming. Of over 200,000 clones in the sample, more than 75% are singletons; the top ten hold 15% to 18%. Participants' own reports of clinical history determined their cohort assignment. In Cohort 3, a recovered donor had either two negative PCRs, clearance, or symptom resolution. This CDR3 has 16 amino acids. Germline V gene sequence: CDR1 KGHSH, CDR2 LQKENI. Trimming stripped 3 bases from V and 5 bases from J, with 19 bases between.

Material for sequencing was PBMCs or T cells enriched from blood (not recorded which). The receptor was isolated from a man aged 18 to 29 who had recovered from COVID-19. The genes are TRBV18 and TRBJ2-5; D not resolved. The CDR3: CASSPLVMARYETQYF. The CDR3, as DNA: TGTGCCAGCTCACCGCTAGTAATGGCCCGATATGAGACCCAGTACTTC.